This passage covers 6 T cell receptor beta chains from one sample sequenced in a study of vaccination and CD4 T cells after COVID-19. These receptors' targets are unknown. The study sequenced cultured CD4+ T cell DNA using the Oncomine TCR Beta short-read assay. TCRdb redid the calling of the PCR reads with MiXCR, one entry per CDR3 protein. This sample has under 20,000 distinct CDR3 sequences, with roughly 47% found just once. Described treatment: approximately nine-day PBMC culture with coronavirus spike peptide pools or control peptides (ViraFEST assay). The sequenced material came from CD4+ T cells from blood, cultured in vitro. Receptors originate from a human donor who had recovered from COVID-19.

The CDR3 protein is CASSLQGWGSYNEQFF. The CDR3 DNA is TGTGCCAGCAGTCTACAGGGTTGGGGCTCCTACAATGAGCAGTTCTTC. The chain recombines TRBV6-1 with TRBJ2-1; the D gene is possibly TRBD1 (6 bases). Trimming took 5 bases from V and 0 from J, leaving 14 bases between them. This CDR3 has 16 residues. From germline, CDR1 is MNHNS and CDR2 SASEGT.

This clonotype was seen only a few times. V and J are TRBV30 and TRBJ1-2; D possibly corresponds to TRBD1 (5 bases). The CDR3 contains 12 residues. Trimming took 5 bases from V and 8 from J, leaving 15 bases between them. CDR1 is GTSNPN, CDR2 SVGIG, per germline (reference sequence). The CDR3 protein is CAWGGSPGGYTF. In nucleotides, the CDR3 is TGTGCCTGGGGGGGGAGTCCGGGCGGCTACACCTTC.

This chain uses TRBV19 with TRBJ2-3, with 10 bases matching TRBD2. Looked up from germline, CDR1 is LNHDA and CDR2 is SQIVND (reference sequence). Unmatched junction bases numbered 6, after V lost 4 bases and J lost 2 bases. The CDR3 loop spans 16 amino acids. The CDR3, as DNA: TGTGCCAGTAGTACCGTAGCGGGAGGAATCACAGATACGCAGTATTTT. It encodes CASSTVAGGITDTQYF.

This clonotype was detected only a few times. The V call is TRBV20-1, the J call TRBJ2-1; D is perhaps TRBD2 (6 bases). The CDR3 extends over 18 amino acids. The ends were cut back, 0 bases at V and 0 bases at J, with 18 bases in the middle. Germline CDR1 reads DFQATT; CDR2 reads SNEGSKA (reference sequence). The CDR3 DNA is TGCAGTGCTAGAGAGATACGCGGGGTAGGGTCCTCCTACAATGAGCAGTTCTTC. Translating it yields CSAREIRGVGSSYNEQFF.

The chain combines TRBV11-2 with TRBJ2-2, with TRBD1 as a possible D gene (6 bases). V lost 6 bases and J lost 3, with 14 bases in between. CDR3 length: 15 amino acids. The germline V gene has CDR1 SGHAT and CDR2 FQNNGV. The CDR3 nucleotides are TGTGCCAGCAGTCGACAGGTTTTCGACACCGGGGAGCTGTTTTTT. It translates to CASSRQVFDTGELFF.

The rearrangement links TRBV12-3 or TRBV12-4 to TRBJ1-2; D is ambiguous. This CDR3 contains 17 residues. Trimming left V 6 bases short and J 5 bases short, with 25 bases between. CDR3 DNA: TGTGCCAGCAGGGGAGTAACCGGGTCCTACTCTTCTTATGGCTACACCTTC. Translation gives CASRGVTGSYSSYGYTF.